This T cell receptor beta chain was sequenced for a study of vaccination effects on CD4 cells after COVID-19. As for the study in general: Participants received two doses of either the BNT162b2 or mRNA-1273 vaccine.

Study outcomes and limitations: The study got few convalescent patients and did not collect any early post-infection timepoints. Both infection-induced and vaccine-induced clones contracted markedly at late post-vaccination timepoints.

On this clone: The antigen remains undetermined.

Sequencing in the ViraFEST assay came after antigen-specific CD4+ T cells had been expanded with viral peptide pools, which were used to stimulate PBMC. When less than 11 days of culture had elapsed, CD4+ T cells were isolated. Negative nucleocapsid antibody tests before and after vaccination confirmed no previous SARS-CoV-2 infection. PBMC cultures contained about 2 million cells per well, around 9.7 IU/ml IL-2 and roughly 10 ug/ml peptides. Clones were read by immunoSEQ multiplex PCR, and TCRdb kept only the in-frame ones, dropping some. The sample shows tens of thousands of clones, around 67% of them seen only once. The CDR3 loop spans 16 amino acids. The ends lost 8 bases at V and 7 bases at J; junction bases unmatched: 13. Germline-derived CDR1 and CDR2 are LGHDT and YNNKEL (reference sequence).

This chain links TRBV3-1 (or the pseudogene TRBV3-2) with TRBJ2-1; 11 bases line up with TRBD2. The starting material was CD4+ T cells from PBMCs cultured with HCoV-OC43 spike peptides, obtained before COVID-19 vaccination. Subset meaning: HCoV-OC43 spike overlapping peptide pool stimulation. The sequence came from a human donor who received a COVID-19 vaccine. This CDR3 is CASGLGVSGGGNEQFF. The DNA for the CDR3 is TGTGCCAGCGGTTTGGGCGTTAGCGGGGGGGGGAATGAGCAGTTCTTC.